The subject of this entry is one TCR beta chain. Its cognate antigen is unknown. This entry is derived from a study of cytomegalovirus exposure and HLA in healthy donors. The wider study: A later analysis reported the approximately 120 validation repertoires used the same platform as the 666 first-cohort repertoires.

From germline, CDR1 is SGHRS and CDR2 YFSETQ. The CDR3 sequence is 12 residues long. Trimming removed 1 base from V and 11 bases from J, with 12 bases in between. Sequenced by immunoSEQ multiplex PCR; TCRdb stores in-frame clones only, minus some. The repertoire holds hundreds of thousands of clones, with just over 85% as singletons. General study points: In vitro checks showed that a few CMV-associated chains really do target CMV antigens. The study listed under 200 cytomegalovirus-associated TCR beta chains.

The sample was PBMCs. The clonotype originates from a woman younger than 35 in good health and CMV-seronegative. The chain combines TRBV5-1 with TRBJ1-1, with a tentative D call TRBD1 (5 bases). The CDR3 DNA reads as TGCGCCAGCAGCTTGTTGGAGGGGTCCGCTTTCTTT. This sequence encodes CASSLLEGSAFF.